The sequence of this T cell receptor beta chain was determined in a study of shared clonotypes between healthy human individuals. The CDR3 totals 12 residues. J lost 10 bases, V lost 5 bases, and 3 bases had no gene match. CDR1 is MNHNS, CDR2 SASEGT, per germline. Whole-study results and caveats: On the whole, naive subsets had larger estimated richness than memory subsets had.

Clones were sequenced by immunoSEQ multiplex PCR, and TCRdb holds only the in-frame ones, with some missing. The table has about a million clones, around 80% seen once. As concerns this clone: Its matching antigen is unknown.

The sample comprised memory CD4+ T cells sorted from blood. Subset indicated: CD45RA-negative fraction. The chain combines TRBV6-1 with TRBJ1-5, with TRBD1 matching over 9 bases. The receptor's source is a man between 18 and 35 years old in good health. The CDR3 is CASSRDRVPQHF. CDR3 bases: TGTGCCAGCAGTCGGGACAGGGTTCCCCAGCATTTT.